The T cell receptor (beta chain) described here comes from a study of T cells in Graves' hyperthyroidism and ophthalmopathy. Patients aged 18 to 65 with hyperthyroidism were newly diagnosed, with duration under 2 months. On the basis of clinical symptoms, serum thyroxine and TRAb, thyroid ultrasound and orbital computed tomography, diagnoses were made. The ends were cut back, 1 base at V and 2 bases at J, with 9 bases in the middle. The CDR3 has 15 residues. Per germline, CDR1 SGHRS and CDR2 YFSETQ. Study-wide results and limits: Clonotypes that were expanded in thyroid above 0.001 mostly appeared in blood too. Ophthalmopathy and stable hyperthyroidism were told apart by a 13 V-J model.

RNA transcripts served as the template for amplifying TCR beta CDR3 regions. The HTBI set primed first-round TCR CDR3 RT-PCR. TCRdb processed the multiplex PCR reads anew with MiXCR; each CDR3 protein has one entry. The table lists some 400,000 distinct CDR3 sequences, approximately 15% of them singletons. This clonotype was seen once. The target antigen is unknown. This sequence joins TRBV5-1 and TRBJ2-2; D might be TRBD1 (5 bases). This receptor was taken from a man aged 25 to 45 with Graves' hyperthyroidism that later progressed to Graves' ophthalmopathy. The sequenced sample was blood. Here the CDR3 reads CASSLTQVNTGELFF. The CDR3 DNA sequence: TGCGCCAGCAGCTTGACACAGGTTAACACCGGGGAGCTGTTTTTT.